This T cell receptor beta chain stems from a study of neurological immune-mediated disorders. In its sample, this clonotype was seen many times. Looked up from germline, CDR1 is SGHRS and CDR2 is YFSETQ. With V trimmed by 7 bases and J by 1 base, 5 bases remained unmatched. The CDR3 sequence is 14 residues long. TCRdb reprocessed the 5' RACE reads via MiXCR and lists one record per CDR3 protein. The table includes roughly 74,000 distinct CDR3 sequences, 5.2% detected once. Sequencing was done on a sample of PBMCs. The rearrangement links TRBV5-1 to TRBJ2-7; TRBD1 matches 10 bases. The receptor comes from a man between 18 and 35 years old with multiple sclerosis. The CDR3, as DNA: TGCGCCAGCGGTCGGGACAGGGGATCCTACGAGCAGTACTTC. Residues: CASGRDRGSYEQYF.